This T cell receptor (beta chain) was identified during a study of T cells in Graves' hyperthyroidism and ophthalmopathy. Background on the study: Specimen type is peripheral blood, collected at initial diagnosis prior to any treatment.

This clonotype was observed many times. Stability of Graves' hyperthyroidism was defined as absent ophthalmopathy progression within 18 months. Diagnoses rested on clinical symptoms, serum thyroxine and TRAb, thyroid ultrasound and orbital computed tomography. The PBMCs had their origin in roughly 10 ml of fresh peripheral blood. Germline trimming cut 1 base from V and 4 bases from J; bases unmatched to any gene: 7. Per germline, CDR1 DFQATT and CDR2 SNEGSKA (reference sequence). CDR3 size: 16 residues. It was RNA transcripts that yielded the amplified TCR beta CDR3 regions. Primed by the HTBI set, a first-round RT-PCR was run on the TCR CDR3. TCRdb itself ran the multiplex PCR reads through MiXCR, one entry per CDR3 protein. The sample lists approximately 400,000 distinct CDR3 sequences, approximately 14% seen once, with just under 8% in the top ten.

The sample comprised blood. The receptor was isolated from a young woman with Graves' hyperthyroidism. This chain links TRBV20-1 with TRBJ2-7; 13 bases line up with TRBD2. The CDR3 DNA reads TGCAGTGCTAGAGGGGTAGGACTAGCGGGAGAGTACGAGCAGTACTTC. Translating it yields CSARGVGLAGEYEQYF.